A selection of T cell receptor beta chains follows, all from one sample in a study of CD8+CD57+ T cells in acquired aplastic anemia. Each CDR3 protein is one row after TCRdb ran MiXCR on the reads. Of under 350,000 distinct CDR3 sequences listed, around 60% are singletons. Sequencing was done on a sample of sorted CD4+, CD8+, or CD8+CD57+ T cells (not recorded which) from PBMCs. These receptors all come from a human donor with severe aplastic anemia or a healthy control (not recorded which). Each CDR3 is given without its conserved first and last residue. The order of the fields is CDR3 protein, J gene, V gene.

ASSIEGAENTEAF TRBJ1-1 TRBV19
ASSTDRGGSYEQY TRBJ2-7 TRBV7-8
ASSRDSVGNTIY TRBJ1-3 TRBV7-9
ASSMGASSYEQY TRBJ2-7 TRBV19
ASSIGPDGRIDNEQF TRBJ2-1 TRBV19
SVKTGDSGEQY TRBJ2-7 TRBV29-1
ASSYSGEIGGYT TRBJ1-2 TRBV6-5
ASSVTPGTSGNVNGYEQY TRBJ2-7 TRBV7-6
ASSFGLTDTQY TRBJ2-3 TRBV7-3
ASSSHAPQTVTDTQY TRBJ2-3 TRBV6-5
ASSVASGTQNIQY TRBJ2-4 TRBV9
ASKGAGGETQY TRBJ2-5 TRBV19
SVPKGDPPAYEQY TRBJ2-7 TRBV29-1
ASSGKSATPYGYT TRBJ1-2 TRBV2
SAGEGQGSTEAF TRBJ1-1 TRBV20-1
ASRQSGQETQY TRBJ2-5 TRBV7-9
ASSLGRTGDTQY TRBJ2-3 TRBV7-2
SASPLAGANTEAF TRBJ1-1 TRBV20-1
ASRWTVGEQY TRBJ2-7 TRBV2
ASSEGGQVRGETQY TRBJ2-5 TRBV25-1
ASSPDGGYGYT TRBJ1-2 TRBV5-1
ASSVGGPGYT TRBJ1-2 TRBV9
ASSPRGEEETQY TRBJ2-5 TRBV7-3
ASSSGRQPQH TRBJ1-5 TRBV6-5
SALQGFSGFEQY TRBJ2-7 TRBV20-1
SARAVRGKSDTQY TRBJ2-3 TRBV20-1
ASSWAQGNYGYT TRBJ1-2 TRBV7-8
ASNGLAGDEQY TRBJ2-7 TRBV7-2
ASSLEAQGFYNEQF TRBJ2-1 TRBV7-8
AMGQFNYGYT TRBJ1-2 TRBV10-3
SARAPTYRYT TRBJ1-2 TRBV20-1
ASSTRDLPEAF TRBJ1-1 TRBV19
ASSAPGTGEYEQY TRBJ2-7 TRBV27
ASSFSRGDGELF TRBJ2-2 TRBV5-1
ASSVRGFIGETQY TRBJ2-5 TRBV2
ASSLPQGSSNYGYT TRBJ1-2 TRBV5-1
SAPGMNEKLF TRBJ1-4 TRBV20-1
ASKESTNTEAF TRBJ1-1 TRBV14
ASSLTMGHVPGELF TRBJ2-2 TRBV7-8
ASSQAIYEQY TRBJ2-7 TRBV7-2
SVGGWNTEAF TRBJ1-1 TRBV29-1
ASSLGLGEKLF TRBJ1-4 TRBV5-1
ASSARGRTGRNEQF TRBJ2-1 TRBV2
ASSGLAGGREQY TRBJ2-7 TRBV5-1
SARPGVVGNQPQH TRBJ1-5 TRBV20-1
ASSYVLSDRGAF TRBJ1-1 TRBV6-2/TRBV6-3
ASSEGQPVGEQY TRBJ2-7 TRBV25-1
ASSLGNPREPQH TRBJ1-5 TRBV7-8
ASRQAGTGQETQY TRBJ2-5 TRBV7-9
TSSFTGNQPQH TRBJ1-5 TRBV12-3/TRBV12-4
ASSSGQANYEQY TRBJ2-7 TRBV6-5
SAPGTSREQPQH TRBJ1-5 TRBV20-1